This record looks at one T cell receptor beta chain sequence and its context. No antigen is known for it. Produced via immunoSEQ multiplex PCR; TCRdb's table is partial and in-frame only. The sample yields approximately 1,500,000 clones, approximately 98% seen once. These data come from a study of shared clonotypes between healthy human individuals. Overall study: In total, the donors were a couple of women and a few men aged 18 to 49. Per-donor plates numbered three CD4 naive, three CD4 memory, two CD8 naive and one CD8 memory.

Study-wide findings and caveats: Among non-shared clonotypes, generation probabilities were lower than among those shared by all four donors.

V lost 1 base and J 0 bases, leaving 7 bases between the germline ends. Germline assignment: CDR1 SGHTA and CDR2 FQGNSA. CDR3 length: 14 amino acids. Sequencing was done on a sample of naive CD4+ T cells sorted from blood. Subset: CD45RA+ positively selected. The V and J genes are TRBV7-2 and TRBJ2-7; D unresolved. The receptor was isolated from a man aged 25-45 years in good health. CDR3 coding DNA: TGTGCCAGCAGCTTAGTCGGCTTCTCCTACGAGCAGTACTTC. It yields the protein CASSLVGFSYEQYF. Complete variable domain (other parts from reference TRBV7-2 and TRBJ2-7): GAGVSQSPSNKVTEKGKDVELRCDPISGHTALYWYRQSLGQGLEFLIYFQGNSAPDKSGLPSDRFSAERTGGSVSTLTIQRTQQEDSAVYLCASSLVGFSYEQYFGPGTRLTVT.